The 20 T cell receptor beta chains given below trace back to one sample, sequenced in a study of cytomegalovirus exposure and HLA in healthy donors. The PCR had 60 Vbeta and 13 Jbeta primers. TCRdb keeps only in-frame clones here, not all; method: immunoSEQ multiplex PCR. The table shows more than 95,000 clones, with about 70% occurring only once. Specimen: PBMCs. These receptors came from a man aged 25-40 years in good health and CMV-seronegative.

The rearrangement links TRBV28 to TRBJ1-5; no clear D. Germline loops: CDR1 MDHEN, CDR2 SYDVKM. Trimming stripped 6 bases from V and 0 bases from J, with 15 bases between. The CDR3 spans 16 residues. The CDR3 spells CASSQSSRGSNQPQHF. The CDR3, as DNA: TGTGCCAGCAGCCAAAGTAGTCGGGGTAGCAATCAGCCCCAGCATTTT.

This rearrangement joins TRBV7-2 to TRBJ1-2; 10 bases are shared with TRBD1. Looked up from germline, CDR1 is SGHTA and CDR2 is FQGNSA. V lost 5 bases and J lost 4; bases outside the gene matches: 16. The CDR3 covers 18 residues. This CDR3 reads CASSITGTGAGGGYGYTF. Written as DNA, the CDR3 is TGTGCCAGCAGCATCACCGGGACAGGGGCCGGGGGGGGCTATGGCTACACCTTC.

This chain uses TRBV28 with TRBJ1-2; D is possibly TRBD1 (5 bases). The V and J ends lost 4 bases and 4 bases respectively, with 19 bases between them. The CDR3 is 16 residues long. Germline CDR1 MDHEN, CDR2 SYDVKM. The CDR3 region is CASSSPRAHKSYGYTF. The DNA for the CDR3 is TGTGCCAGCAGTTCACCCAGGGCTCACAAAAGCTATGGCTACACCTTC.

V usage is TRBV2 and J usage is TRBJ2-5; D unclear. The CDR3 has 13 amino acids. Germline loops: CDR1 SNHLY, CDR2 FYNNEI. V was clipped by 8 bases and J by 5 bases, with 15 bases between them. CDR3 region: CASSPESGETQYF. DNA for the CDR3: TGTGCCAGCTCCCCGGAGTCCGGGGAGACCCAGTACTTC.

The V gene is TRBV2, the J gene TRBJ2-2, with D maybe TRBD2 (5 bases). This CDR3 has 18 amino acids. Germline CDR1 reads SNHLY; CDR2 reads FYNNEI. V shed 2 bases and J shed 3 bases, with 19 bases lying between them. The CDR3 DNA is TGTGCCAGCAGTGAACCCCATGGGAGAGGGAAGGACACCGGGGAGCTGTTTTTT. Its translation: CASSEPHGRGKDTGELFF.

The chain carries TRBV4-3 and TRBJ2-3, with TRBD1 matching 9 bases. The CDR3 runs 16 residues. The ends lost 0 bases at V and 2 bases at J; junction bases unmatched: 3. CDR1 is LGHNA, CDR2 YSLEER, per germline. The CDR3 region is CASSQDRDRATDTQYF. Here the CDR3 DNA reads TGCGCCAGCAGCCAAGACCGGGACAGGGCCACAGATACGCAGTATTTT.

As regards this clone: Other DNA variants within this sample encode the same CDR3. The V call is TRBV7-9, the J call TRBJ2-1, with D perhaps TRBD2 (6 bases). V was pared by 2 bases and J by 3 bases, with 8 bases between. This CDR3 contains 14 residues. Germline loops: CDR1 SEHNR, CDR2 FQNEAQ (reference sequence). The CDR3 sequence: CASSLLALYNEQFF. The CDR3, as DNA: TGTGCCAGCAGCTTACTAGCGCTCTACAATGAGCAGTTCTTC.

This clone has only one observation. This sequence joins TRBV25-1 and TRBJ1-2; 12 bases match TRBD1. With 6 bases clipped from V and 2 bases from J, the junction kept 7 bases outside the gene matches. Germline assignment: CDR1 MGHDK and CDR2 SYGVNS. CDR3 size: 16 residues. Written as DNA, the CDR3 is TGTGCCAGCAGGGGGGCGGGACAGGGGGCCAACTATGGCTACACCTTC. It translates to CASRGAGQGANYGYTF.

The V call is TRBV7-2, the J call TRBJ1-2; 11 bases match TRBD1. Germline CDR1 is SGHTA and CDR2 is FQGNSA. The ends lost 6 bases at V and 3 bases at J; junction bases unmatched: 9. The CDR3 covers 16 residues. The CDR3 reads CASSGQGAGLDYGYTF. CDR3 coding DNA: TGTGCCAGCAGTGGACAGGGGGCTGGATTAGACTATGGCTACACCTTC.

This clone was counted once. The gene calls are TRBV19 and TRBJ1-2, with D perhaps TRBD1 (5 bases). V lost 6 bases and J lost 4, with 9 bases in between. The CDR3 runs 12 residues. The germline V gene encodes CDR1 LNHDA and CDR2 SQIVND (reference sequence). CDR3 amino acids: CASRAGLYGYTF. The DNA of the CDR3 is TGTGCCAGTAGGGCAGGGCTCTATGGCTACACCTTC.

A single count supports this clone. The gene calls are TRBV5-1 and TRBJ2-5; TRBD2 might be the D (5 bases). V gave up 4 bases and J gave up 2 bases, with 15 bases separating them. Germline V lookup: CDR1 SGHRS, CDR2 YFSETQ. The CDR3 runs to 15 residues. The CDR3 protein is CASSPEGRSQETQYF. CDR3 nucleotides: TGCGCCAGCAGCCCAGAGGGCAGGTCGCAAGAGACCCAGTACTTC.

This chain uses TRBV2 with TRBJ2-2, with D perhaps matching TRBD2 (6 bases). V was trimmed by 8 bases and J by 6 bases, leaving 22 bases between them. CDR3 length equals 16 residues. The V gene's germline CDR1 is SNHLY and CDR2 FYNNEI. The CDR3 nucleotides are TGTGCCAGCGCCCGGTTGGGGGGTAGAGCCGCCGGGGAGCTGTTTTTT. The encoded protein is CASARLGGRAAGELFF.

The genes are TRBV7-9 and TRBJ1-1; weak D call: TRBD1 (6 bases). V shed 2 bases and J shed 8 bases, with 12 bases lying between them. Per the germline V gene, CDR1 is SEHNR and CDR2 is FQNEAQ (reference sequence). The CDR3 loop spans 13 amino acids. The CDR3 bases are TGTGCCAGCAGCTTATTCGGGACAAAGGAAGCTTTCTTT. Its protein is CASSLFGTKEAFF.

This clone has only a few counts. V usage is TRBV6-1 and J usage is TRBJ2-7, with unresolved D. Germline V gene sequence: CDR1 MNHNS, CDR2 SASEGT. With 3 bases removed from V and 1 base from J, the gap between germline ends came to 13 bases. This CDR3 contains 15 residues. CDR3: CASSELGFGSYEQYF. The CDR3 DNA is TGTGCCAGCAGTGAGCTCGGGTTTGGTTCCTACGAGCAGTACTTC.

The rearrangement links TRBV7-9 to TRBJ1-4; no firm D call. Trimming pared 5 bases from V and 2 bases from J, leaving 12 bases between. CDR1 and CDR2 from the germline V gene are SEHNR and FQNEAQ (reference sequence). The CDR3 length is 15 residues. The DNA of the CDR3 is TGTGCCAGCAGCGAAAACACCTTTACTAATGAAAAACTGTTTTTT. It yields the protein CASSENTFTNEKLFF.

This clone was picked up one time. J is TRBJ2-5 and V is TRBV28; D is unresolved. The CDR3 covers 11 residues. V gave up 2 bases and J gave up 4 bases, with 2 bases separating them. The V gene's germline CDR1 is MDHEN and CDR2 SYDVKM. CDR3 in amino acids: CASSLRETQYF. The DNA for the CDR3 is TGTGCCAGCAGTTTACGAGAGACCCAGTACTTC.

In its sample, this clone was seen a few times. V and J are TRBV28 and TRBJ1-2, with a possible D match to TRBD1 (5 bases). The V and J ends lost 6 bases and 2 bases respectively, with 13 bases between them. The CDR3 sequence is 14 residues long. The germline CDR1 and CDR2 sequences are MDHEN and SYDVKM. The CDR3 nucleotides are TGTGCCAGCAGGACAGTGACTGCGAACTATGGCTACACCTTC. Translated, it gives CASRTVTANYGYTF.

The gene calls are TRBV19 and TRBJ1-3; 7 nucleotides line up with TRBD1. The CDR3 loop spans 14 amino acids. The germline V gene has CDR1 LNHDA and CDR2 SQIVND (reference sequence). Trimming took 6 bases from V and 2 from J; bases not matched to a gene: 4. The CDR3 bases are TGTGCCAGTAGGAGACAGGGTGCTGGAAACACCATATATTTT. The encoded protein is CASRRQGAGNTIYF.

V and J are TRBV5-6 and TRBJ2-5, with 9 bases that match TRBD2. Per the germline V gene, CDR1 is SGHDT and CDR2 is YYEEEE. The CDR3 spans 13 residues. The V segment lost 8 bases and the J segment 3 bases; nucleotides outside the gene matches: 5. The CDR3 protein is CASGAGGEETQYF. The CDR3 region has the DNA TGTGCCAGTGGCGCGGGAGGGGAAGAGACCCAGTACTTC.

CDR3 sequence: CASSRGQLNEKLFF. The CDR3 DNA reads as TGTGCCAGCAGCCGTGGGCAGTTGAATGAAAAACTGTTTTTT. The chain joins TRBV7-2 to TRBJ1-4, with D unresolved. CDR3 size: 14 residues. Germline lookup yields CDR1 SGHTA and CDR2 FQGNSA. V was shortened by 5 bases and J by 5 bases, with 12 bases between the two germline ends.